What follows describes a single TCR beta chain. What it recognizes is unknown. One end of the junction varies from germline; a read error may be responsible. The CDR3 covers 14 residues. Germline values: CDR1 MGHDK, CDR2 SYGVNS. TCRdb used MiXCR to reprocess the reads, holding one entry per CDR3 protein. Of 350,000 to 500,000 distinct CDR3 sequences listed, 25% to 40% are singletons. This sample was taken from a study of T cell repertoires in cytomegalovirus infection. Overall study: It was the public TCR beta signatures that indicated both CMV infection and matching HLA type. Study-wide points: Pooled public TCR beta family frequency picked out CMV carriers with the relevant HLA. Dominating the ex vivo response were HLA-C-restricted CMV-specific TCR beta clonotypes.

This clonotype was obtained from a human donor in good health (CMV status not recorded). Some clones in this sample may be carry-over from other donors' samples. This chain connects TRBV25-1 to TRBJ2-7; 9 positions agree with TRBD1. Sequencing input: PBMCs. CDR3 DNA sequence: TGTGCCAGCCCCAACAGGGGGCATGCCTACGGGCAGTACTTC. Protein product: CASPNRGHAYGQYF.